These 32 T cell receptor beta chains came from one sample sequenced in a study of blood T cell repertoires in COVID-19. TCRdb's copy holds only in-frame clones and misses some; the assay was immunoSEQ multiplex PCR. The profile shows 280,000 or so clones, roughly 90% of them singletons. Source material: peripheral blood. These receptors were taken from a man aged 18 to 29 with active or convalescent COVID-19.

V usage is TRBV6-5 and J usage is TRBJ1-5; D call uncertain. The CDR3 extends over 14 amino acids. The germline gives CDR1 MNHEY, CDR2 SVGAGI. V was pared by 7 bases and J by 4 bases, with 14 bases between. The DNA of the CDR3 is TGTGCCAGCAACCTTCAGAACGGGAATCAGCCCCAGCATTTT. This encodes CASNLQNGNQPQHF.

The chain combines TRBV6-4 with TRBJ2-5; the D gene is possibly TRBD1 (6 bases). The CDR3 spans 13 residues. Trimming left V 4 bases short and J 5 bases short, with 11 bases between. Germline V gene sequence: CDR1 MRHNA, CDR2 SNTAGT. The CDR3 region is CASSGTVVETQYF. CDR3 nucleotides: TGTGCCAGCAGTGGGACAGTCGTGGAGACCCAGTACTTC.

V gene TRBV6-4 combines with J gene TRBJ2-3, with 14 bases aligning to TRBD2. Germline values: CDR1 MRHNA, CDR2 SNTAGT. This CDR3 region has 15 residues. V shed 8 bases and J 2 bases; nucleotides not matched to a gene: 3. In DNA form, the CDR3 reads TGTGCCAGCTCGGGACTAGCGGGGGACACAGATACGCAGTATTTT. It codes for CASSGLAGDTDTQYF.

The rearrangement joins TRBV7-3 to TRBJ2-1; a weak D match, TRBD2 (6 bases). Per germline, CDR1 SGHTA and CDR2 FQGTGA. The CDR3 contains 15 residues. V was clipped by 0 bases and J by 1 base, with 7 bases between them. The CDR3 coding sequence is TGTGCCAGCAGCTTAACCGCGGGATCCTACAATGAGCAGTTCTTC. It translates to CASSLTAGSYNEQFF. Supplemented by reference TRBV7-3 and TRBJ2-1, the full variable domain reads GAGVSQTPSNKVTEKGKYVELRCDPISGHTALYWYRQSLGQGPEFLIYFQGTGAADDSGLPNDRFFAVRPEGSVSTLKIQRTERGDSAVYLCASSLTAGSYNEQFFGPGTRLTVL.

V gene TRBV6-1 combines with J gene TRBJ1-3; D is ambiguous. V shed 3 bases and J shed 8 bases, with 14 bases lying between them. Germline CDR1 and CDR2: MNHNS and SASEGT. This CDR3 region has 14 residues. CDR3 bases: TGTGCCAGCAGTGAGCGAGGTAGGAGCGACACCATATATTTT. This gives the protein CASSERGRSDTIYF.

The chain is built from TRBV6-2 or TRBV6-3 and TRBJ1-1; no definite D call. CDR1 is MNHEY, CDR2 SVGEGT, per germline. This CDR3 region has 13 residues. Trimming stripped 2 bases from V and 2 bases from J, with 6 bases between. CDR3 amino acids: CASSYGHNTEAFF. DNA for the CDR3: TGTGCCAGCAGTTACGGGCACAACACTGAAGCTTTCTTT.

V usage is TRBV3-1 (or the pseudogene TRBV3-2) and J usage is TRBJ1-1; 7 bases match TRBD1. Germline trimming cut 4 bases from V and 1 base from J; bases unmatched to any gene: 3. CDR3 length: 14 residues. CDR1 LGHDT and CDR2 YNNKEL come from the germline V gene (reference sequence). CDR3 sequence (DNA): TGTGCCAGCAGCCGAGGACAGGAGAACACTGAAGCTTTCTTT. This translates into CASSRGQENTEAFF.

This sequence joins TRBV13 and TRBJ1-1; TRBD1 matches at 7 bases. Germline CDR1 and CDR2: PRHDT and FYEKMQ (reference sequence). CDR3 length: 17 amino acids. With V trimmed by 1 base and J by 2 bases, 10 bases remained unmatched. The CDR3 loop reads CASSLAEQGWNNTEAFF. In DNA, the CDR3 is TGTGCCAGCAGCTTAGCAGAACAGGGGTGGAACAACACTGAAGCTTTCTTT.

For the CDR3, the DNA is TGTGCCAGCAGTCGGGGGGGTTCGAGAAACACTGAAGCTTTCTTT. Translated, it gives CASSRGGSRNTEAFF. This chain links TRBV6-2 or TRBV6-3 with TRBJ1-1; a possible D gene is TRBD1 (5 bases). CDR3 length equals 15 residues. The V end was cut by 5 bases, the J end by 2 bases, with 15 bases between. Germline values: CDR1 MNHEY, CDR2 SVGEGT.

V usage is TRBV15 and J usage is TRBJ2-6, with D perhaps TRBD2 (5 bases). The CDR3 loop spans 14 amino acids. CDR1 is LNHNV, CDR2 YYDKDF, per germline (reference sequence). Between the trimmed V and J ends, which lost 4 bases and 4 bases, there was a span of 8 bases. DNA for the CDR3: TGTGCCACCAGCATCCCGGGGGGGGCCAACGTCCTGACTTTC. Translated, it gives CATSIPGGANVLTF. Looking up the rest from reference TRBV15 and TRBJ2-6 gives the full variable domain: DAMVIQNPRYQVTQFGKPVTLSCSQTLNHNVMYWYQQKSSQAPKLLFHYYDKDFNNEADTPDNFQSRRPNTSFCFLDIRSPGLGDTAMYLCATSIPGGANVLTFGAGSRLTVL.

The chain recombines TRBV27 with TRBJ2-7, with D perhaps TRBD1 (6 bases). With 6 bases removed from V and 2 bases from J, the gap between germline ends came to 8 bases. Germline loops: CDR1 MNHEY, CDR2 SMNVEV (reference sequence). The CDR3 runs to 12 residues. Here the CDR3 DNA reads TGTGCCAGCAGGCGGACAGCCTACGAGCAGTACTTC. Its translation: CASRRTAYEQYF.

The chain joins TRBV5-4 to TRBJ2-3, with D perhaps matching TRBD2 (6 bases). The CDR3 is 16 amino acids. Germline values: CDR1 SGHNT, CDR2 YYREEE (reference sequence). Trimming removed 0 bases at V and 1 base at J, with 12 bases between. CDR3 sequence (DNA): TGTGCCAGCAGCTTGGGTTGGGGCGGGGGCACAGATACGCAGTATTTT. Translation gives CASSLGWGGGTDTQYF.

V gene TRBV14 combines with J gene TRBJ1-4; D is undetermined. CDR1 is SGHDN and CDR2 is FVKESK in the germline V gene. This CDR3 region has 11 residues. Trimming removed 3 bases at V and 7 bases at J, with 3 bases between. CDR3 nucleotide sequence: TGTGCCAGCAGCCACGGTGAAAAACTGTTTTTT. The encoded protein is CASSHGEKLFF.

V is TRBV11-2 and J is TRBJ1-2, with TRBD1 identical over 11 bases. Losses at the gene ends were 3 bases for V and 3 bases for J; bases not matched to a gene: 3. The V gene's germline CDR1 is SGHAT and CDR2 FQNNGV. The CDR3 is made up of 15 amino acids. The CDR3 loop is CASSLGQGGYYGYTF. CDR3 coding DNA: TGTGCCAGCAGCTTGGGACAGGGGGGGTACTATGGCTACACCTTC.

The chain is built from TRBV3-1 (or the pseudogene TRBV3-2) and TRBJ2-1; 13 nucleotides align to TRBD2. J lost 1 base, V lost 1 base, and 13 bases had no gene match. This CDR3 contains 21 residues. Germline CDR1 reads LGHDT; CDR2 reads YNNKEL (reference sequence). The CDR3 DNA is TGTGCCAGCAGCCAAGTTCGCGGACTAGCGGGGGCGGGGGTTTCCTACAATGAGCAGTTCTTC. Protein product: CASSQVRGLAGAGVSYNEQFF.

This chain links TRBV2 with TRBJ2-2, with D perhaps matching TRBD1 (6 bases). Germline V lookup: CDR1 SNHLY, CDR2 FYNNEI. The ends were cut back, 5 bases at V and 6 bases at J, with 16 bases in the middle. The CDR3 has 15 amino acids. CDR3 nucleotide sequence: TGTGCCAGCAGTTATTTGACAGGATCCTCCGGGGAGCTGTTTTTT. Translating gives CASSYLTGSSGELFF.

V is TRBV7-6 and J is TRBJ2-5, with a possible D match to TRBD1 (5 bases). Trimming took 1 base from V and 2 from J, leaving 11 bases between them. The CDR3 length is 15 residues. Per the germline V gene, CDR1 is SGHVS and CDR2 is FNYEAQ. The CDR3 region is CASSLVGVTQETQYF. The CDR3 nucleotides are TGTGCCAGCAGCTTAGTAGGGGTTACTCAAGAGACCCAGTACTTC.

The CDR3 spells CASSSDIAGGFLAKNIQYF. The CDR3 nucleotides are TGTGCCAGCAGCTCCGATATAGCGGGGGGCTTTTTAGCCAAAAACATTCAGTACTTC. The J gene is TRBJ2-4, the V gene TRBV7-9, with TRBD2 identical over 10 bases. CDR1 is SEHNR and CDR2 is FQNEAQ in the germline V gene (reference sequence). The CDR3 length is 19 residues. J lost 0 bases, V lost 4 bases, and 12 bases had no gene match.

The chain recombines TRBV28 with TRBJ1-6, with D tentatively TRBD1 (6 bases). Germline V gene lookup returns CDR1 MDHEN and CDR2 SYDVKM. Trimming left V 6 bases short and J 6 bases short, with 15 bases between. This CDR3 has 15 amino acids. The CDR3 coding sequence is TGTGCCAGCAGAGTTTCGACAGGCGGTAATTCACCCCTCCACTTT. Its protein product is CASRVSTGGNSPLHF.

The CDR3 DNA reads as TGTGCCAGCAGTTCCCAGGGGACTAGCGGCTCTCATACGCAGTATTTT. Translation: CASSSQGTSGSHTQYF. The chain joins TRBV6-5 to TRBJ2-3, with 11 nucleotides matching TRBD2. The trim removed 4 bases at V and 7 bases at J, leaving 10 bases unmatched. The CDR3 covers 16 residues. Germline V lookup: CDR1 MNHEY, CDR2 SVGAGI.

In this sample, this clone turned up once. This sequence joins TRBV19 and TRBJ1-1; TRBD1 aligns across 7 bases. The V and J ends lost 3 bases and 4 bases, in that order; junction bases with no gene match: 5. The CDR3 spans 14 residues. The germline V gene encodes CDR1 LNHDA and CDR2 SQIVND (reference sequence). The CDR3 DNA sequence: TGTGCCAGTAGTATGACCTCAGGGGGCACTGAAGCTTTCTTT. Its protein product is CASSMTSGGTEAFF.

This clone has just one count. V usage is TRBV25-1 and J usage is TRBJ2-1; 9 bases match TRBD1. The CDR3 has 15 residues. Germline trimming cut 8 bases from V and 9 bases from J; bases unmatched to any gene: 14. The germline CDR1 and CDR2 sequences are MGHDK and SYGVNS. The CDR3 is CASATLRDRVPEQFF. The CDR3 nucleotides are TGTGCCAGCGCAACGCTTAGGGACAGGGTTCCTGAGCAGTTCTTC.

This chain links TRBV29-1 with TRBJ1-2, with a weak D call TRBD1 (6 bases). Trimming took 3 bases from V and 13 from J, leaving 15 bases between them. The CDR3 has 11 residues. CDR1 and CDR2 from the germline V gene are SQVTM and ANQGSEA. The CDR3: CSVDLQGISTF. The CDR3 DNA follows: TGCAGCGTTGATCTACAGGGAATATCCACCTTC.

The chain combines TRBV7-3 with TRBJ1-6, with TRBD1 matching 11 bases. The CDR3 sequence is 15 residues long. Germline CDR1 reads SGHTA; CDR2 reads FQGTGA. With 4 bases clipped from V and 8 bases from J, the junction kept 4 bases outside the gene matches. The CDR3 DNA follows: TGTGCCAGCAGCTGGACAGGGGGCAGAGATTCACCCCTCCACTTT. Translated, it gives CASSWTGGRDSPLHF.

The genes are TRBV7-6 and TRBJ2-3, with TRBD2 identical over 7 bases. From germline, CDR1 is SGHVS and CDR2 FNYEAQ. The V segment lost 1 base and the J segment 2 bases; nucleotides outside the gene matches: 6. This CDR3 spans 16 amino acids. The CDR3 bases are TGTGCCAGCAGCTTAGTTCCGGGGGGAGACACAGATACGCAGTATTTT. This gives the protein CASSLVPGGDTDTQYF.

The rearrangement links TRBV6-6 to TRBJ1-2; TRBD1 matches 9 bases. The CDR3 is 14 residues long. Germline V lookup: CDR1 MNHNY, CDR2 SVGAGI (reference sequence). With V trimmed by 5 bases and J by 7 bases, 8 bases remained unmatched. The CDR3 bases are TGTGCCAGCAGTCACCGGGACAGGGAAAGTGGCTACACCTTC. Its protein product is CASSHRDRESGYTF.

The V call is TRBV9, the J call TRBJ1-5; 12 positions match TRBD1. J was trimmed by 3 bases and V by 1 base; bases with no gene match: 14. Germline V CDR1 and CDR2: SGDLS, YYNGEE. This CDR3 has 20 amino acids. As DNA, the CDR3 is TGTGCCAGCAGCGTAACCCCTCGTGGGGACAGGGGGCTCGACAATCAGCCCCAGCATTTT. As protein: CASSVTPRGDRGLDNQPQHF.

The gene calls are TRBV6-6 and TRBJ1-5, with D possibly being TRBD1 (5 bases). This CDR3 region has 17 residues. V dropped 5 bases and J dropped 3 bases, with 20 bases sitting between them. Germline CDR1 and CDR2: MNHNY and SVGAGI (reference sequence). The DNA of the CDR3 is TGTGCCAGCAGTCCTCTCCTATTCGGGGACTCCAATCAGCCCCAGCATTTT. Its translation is CASSPLLFGDSNQPQHF.

The chain couples TRBV27 to TRBJ1-5; 7 bases map to TRBD1. The CDR3 consists of 14 residues. After removal of 4 bases from V and 4 bases from J, the junction contained 4 bases not matched to a gene. Germline V gene data show CDR1 as MNHEY and CDR2 as SMNVEV (reference sequence). CDR3: CASSSTGSNQPQHF. CDR3 bases: TGTGCCAGCAGTTCGACAGGGTCAAATCAGCCCCAGCATTTT.

The chain is built from TRBV7-2 and TRBJ2-7, with a possible D match to TRBD1 (8 bases). The CDR3 contains 18 residues. Germline lookup yields CDR1 SGHTA and CDR2 FQGNSA. The V and J ends lost 4 bases and 0 bases respectively, with 22 bases between them. CDR3 in amino acids: CASSSYPTGGTNSYEQYF. CDR3 nucleotide sequence: TGTGCCAGCAGCTCATACCCAACAGGGGGGACTAACTCCTACGAGCAGTACTTC.

This chain links TRBV6-6 with TRBJ2-1; possibly TRBD2 for D (7 bases). CDR1 is MNHNY, CDR2 SVGAGI, per germline (reference sequence). V gave up 3 bases and J gave up 2 bases, with 11 bases separating them. The CDR3 length is 15 residues. CDR3 in DNA: TGTGCCAGCAGTTATGGGGGGGCGGCCTACAATGAGCAGTTCTTC. Translated: CASSYGGAAYNEQFF.

This chain joins TRBV12-3 or TRBV12-4 and TRBJ2-7; D remains ambiguous. The CDR3 loop spans 12 amino acids. The V end was cut by 3 bases, the J end by 2 bases, with 5 bases between. The CDR3 DNA follows: TGTGCCAGCAGTTTTGTAACCTACGAGCAGTACTTC. It yields the protein CASSFVTYEQYF.